The rows below give T cell receptor beta chains drawn from one sample of a study of T cell responses to AZD1222 COVID-19 vaccine. Some clones are missing from TCRdb's copy, which holds only in-frame ones; the method was immunoSEQ multiplex PCR. The table shows over 120,000 clones, with about 92% occurring only once. The source was peripheral blood, collected on day 0 of AZD1222 vaccination. The receptors were sampled from an adult in good health. CDR3s include the opening cysteine and the closing phenylalanine or tryptophan. The D gene is left open where the match is weak. Clone size is stated in some rows and not others, as once, few, many or a class when expanded.

j_call v_call d_call clone_size cdr3_aa cdr3_nt
TRBJ1-1 TRBV6-5 NA once CASRGYGTGGTEAFF TGTGCCAGCAGGGGTTACGGGACGGGCGGGACTGAAGCTTTCTTT
TRBJ2-2 TRBV3-1/TRBV3-2 TRBD2 NA CASSHSLAANTGELFF TGTGCCAGCAGCCACAGTCTAGCGGCGAACACCGGGGAGCTGTTTTTT
TRBJ1-6 TRBV11-2 NA few CASSLGSSYNSPLHF TGTGCCAGCAGCTTAGGGAGCTCCTATAATTCACCCCTCCACTTT
TRBJ1-6 TRBV6-5 NA NA CASSYSEDSPLHF TGTGCCAGCAGTTACTCAGAGGATTCACCCCTCCACTTT
TRBJ1-1 TRBV6-2/TRBV6-3 NA NA CASSYWGTEAFF TGTGCCAGCAGTTACTGGGGCACTGAAGCTTTCTTT
TRBJ2-7 TRBV3-1/TRBV3-2 NA once CASSVDMPYEQYF TGTGCCAGCAGCGTCGACATGCCCTACGAGCAGTACTTC
TRBJ2-5 TRBV7-2 NA NA CASSLAWTAGPQYF TGTGCCAGCAGCTTAGCGTGGACGGCGGGTCCCCAGTACTTC
TRBJ1-6 TRBV28 TRBD1 NA CASSLRTGLVYNSPLHF TGTGCCAGCAGTTTAAGGACAGGGTTAGTCTATAATTCACCCCTCCACTTT
TRBJ2-4 TRBV7-7 TRBD1 NA CASSLAPGQGTGFEGKNIQYF TGTGCTAGCAGCTTAGCCCCGGGACAGGGGACCGGGTTTGAGGGCAAAAACATTCAGTACTTC
TRBJ1-2 TRBV7-9 NA NA CASSLALAGGSDGYTF TGTGCCAGCAGCTTAGCTTTAGCGGGTGGATCGGATGGCTACACCTTC
TRBJ1-5 TRBV5-1 NA NA CASSFLDQPQHF TGCGCCAGCAGCTTCCTCGATCAGCCCCAGCATTTT
TRBJ1-1 TRBV11-2 NA NA CASSLVLNTEAFF TGTGCCAGCAGCTTAGTGTTGAACACTGAAGCTTTCTTT